This entry is about one TCR beta chain. This sample was included in a study of shared clonotypes between healthy human individuals. The naive CD8 population came from CD45RO-negative cells selected for CCR7, without terminally differentiated effector memory CD45RA+ cells. Some clones are missing from TCRdb's copy, which holds only in-frame ones; the method was immunoSEQ multiplex PCR. This table has millions of clones, about 93% appearing once. The CDR3 spans 15 residues. Germline CDR1 reads SEHNR; CDR2 reads FQNEAQ (reference sequence). Trimming pared 4 bases from V and 2 bases from J, leaving 15 bases between.

This TCR came from a man younger than 35 in good health. Some clones in this sample may be carry-over from other donors' samples. Source material: naive CD8+ T cells from PBMCs. V is TRBV7-9 and J is TRBJ2-7; D might be TRBD1 (5 bases). The DNA for the CDR3 is TGTGCCAGCAGCTGGGGCCCCAGGGCACCCTACGAGCAGTACTTC. Its protein product is CASSWGPRAPYEQYF.